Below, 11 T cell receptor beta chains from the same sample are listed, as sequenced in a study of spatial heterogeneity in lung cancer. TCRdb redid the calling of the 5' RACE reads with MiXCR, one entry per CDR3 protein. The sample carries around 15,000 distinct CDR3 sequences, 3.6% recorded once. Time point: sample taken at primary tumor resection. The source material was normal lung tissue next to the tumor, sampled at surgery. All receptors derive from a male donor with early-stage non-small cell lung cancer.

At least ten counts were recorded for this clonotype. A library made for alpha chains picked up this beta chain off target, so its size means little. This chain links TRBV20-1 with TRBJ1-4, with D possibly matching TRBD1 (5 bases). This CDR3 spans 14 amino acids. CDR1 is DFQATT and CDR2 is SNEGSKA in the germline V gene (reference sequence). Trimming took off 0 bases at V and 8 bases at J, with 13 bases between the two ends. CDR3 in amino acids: CSARDNGEGEKLFF. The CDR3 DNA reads TGCAGTGCTAGAGATAATGGGGAGGGGGAAAAACTGTTTTTT.

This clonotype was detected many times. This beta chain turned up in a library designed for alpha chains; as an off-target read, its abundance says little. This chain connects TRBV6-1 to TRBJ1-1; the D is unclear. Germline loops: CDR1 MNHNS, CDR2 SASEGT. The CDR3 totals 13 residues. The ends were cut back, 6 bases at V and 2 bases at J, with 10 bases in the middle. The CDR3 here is CASRIQENTEAFF. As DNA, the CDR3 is TGTGCCAGCAGGATCCAAGAAAACACTGAAGCTTTCTTT.

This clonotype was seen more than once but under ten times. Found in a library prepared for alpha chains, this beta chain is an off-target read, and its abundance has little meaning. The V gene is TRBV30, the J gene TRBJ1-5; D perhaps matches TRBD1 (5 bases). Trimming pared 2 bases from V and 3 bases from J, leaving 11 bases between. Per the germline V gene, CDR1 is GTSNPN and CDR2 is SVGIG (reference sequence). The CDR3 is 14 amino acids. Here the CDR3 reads CAWSLGDSNQPQHF. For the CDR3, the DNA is TGTGCCTGGAGTCTCGGGGACTCCAATCAGCCCCAGCATTTT. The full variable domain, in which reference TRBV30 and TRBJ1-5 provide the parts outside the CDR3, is SQTIHQWPATLVQPVGSPLSLECTVEGTSNPNLYWYRQAAGRGLQLLFYSVGIGQISSEVPQNLSASRPQDRQFILSSKKLLLSDSGFYLCAWSLGDSNQPQHFGDGTRLSIL.

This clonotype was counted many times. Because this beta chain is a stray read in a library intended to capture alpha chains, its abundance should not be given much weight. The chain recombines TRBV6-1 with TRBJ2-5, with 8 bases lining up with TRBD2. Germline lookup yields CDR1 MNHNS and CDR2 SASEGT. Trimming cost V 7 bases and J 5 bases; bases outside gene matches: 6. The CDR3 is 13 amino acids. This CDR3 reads CASKGLAQETQYF. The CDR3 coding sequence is TGTGCCAGCAAAGGACTAGCACAGGAGACCCAGTACTTC.

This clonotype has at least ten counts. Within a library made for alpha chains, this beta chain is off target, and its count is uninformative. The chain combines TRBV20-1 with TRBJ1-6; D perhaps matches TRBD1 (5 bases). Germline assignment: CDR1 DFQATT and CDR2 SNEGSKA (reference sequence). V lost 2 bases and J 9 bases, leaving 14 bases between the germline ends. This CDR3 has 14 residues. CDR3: CSARPGPPSSPLHF. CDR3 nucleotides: TGCAGTGCTAGACCAGGGCCTCCGAGTTCACCCCTCCACTTT.

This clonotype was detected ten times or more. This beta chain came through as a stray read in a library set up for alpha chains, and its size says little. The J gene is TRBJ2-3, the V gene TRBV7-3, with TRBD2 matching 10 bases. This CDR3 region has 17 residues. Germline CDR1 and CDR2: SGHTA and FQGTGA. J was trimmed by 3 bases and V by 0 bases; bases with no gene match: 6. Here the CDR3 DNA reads TGTGCCAGCAGCTTAACGGCTAGCGGGAGTGGAACAGATACGCAGTATTTT. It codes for CASSLTASGSGTDTQYF.

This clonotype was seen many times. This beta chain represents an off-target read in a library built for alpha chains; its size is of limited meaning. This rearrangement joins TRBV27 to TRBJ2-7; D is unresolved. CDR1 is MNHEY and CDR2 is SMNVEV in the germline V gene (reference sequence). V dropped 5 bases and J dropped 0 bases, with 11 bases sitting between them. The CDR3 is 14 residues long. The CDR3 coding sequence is TGTGCCAGCAGTCCATCGGGCAGCTCCTACGAGCAGTACTTC. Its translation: CASSPSGSSYEQYF.

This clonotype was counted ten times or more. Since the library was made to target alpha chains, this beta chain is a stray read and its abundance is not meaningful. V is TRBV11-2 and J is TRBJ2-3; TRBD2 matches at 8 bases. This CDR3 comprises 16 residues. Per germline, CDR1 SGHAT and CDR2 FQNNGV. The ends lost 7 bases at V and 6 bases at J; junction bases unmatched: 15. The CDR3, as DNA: TGTGCCAGCATCGAAGACGTCGGGAGGGCCTATGATACGCAGTATTTT. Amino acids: CASIEDVGRAYDTQYF.

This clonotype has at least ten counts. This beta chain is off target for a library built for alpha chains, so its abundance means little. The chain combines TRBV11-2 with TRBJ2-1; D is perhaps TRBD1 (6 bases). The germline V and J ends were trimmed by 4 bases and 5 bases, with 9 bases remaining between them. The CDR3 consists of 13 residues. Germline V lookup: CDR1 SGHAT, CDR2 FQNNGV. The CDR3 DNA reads TGTGCCAGCAGCTCCGGACAGAACAATGAGCAGTTCTTC. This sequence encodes CASSSGQNNEQFF.

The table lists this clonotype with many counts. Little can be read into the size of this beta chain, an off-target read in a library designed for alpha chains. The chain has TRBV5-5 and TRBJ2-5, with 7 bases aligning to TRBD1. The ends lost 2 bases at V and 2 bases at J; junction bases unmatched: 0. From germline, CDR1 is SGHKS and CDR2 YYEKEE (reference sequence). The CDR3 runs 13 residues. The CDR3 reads CASSLQGQETQYF. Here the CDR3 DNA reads TGTGCCAGCAGCTTACAGGGGCAAGAGACCCAGTACTTC.

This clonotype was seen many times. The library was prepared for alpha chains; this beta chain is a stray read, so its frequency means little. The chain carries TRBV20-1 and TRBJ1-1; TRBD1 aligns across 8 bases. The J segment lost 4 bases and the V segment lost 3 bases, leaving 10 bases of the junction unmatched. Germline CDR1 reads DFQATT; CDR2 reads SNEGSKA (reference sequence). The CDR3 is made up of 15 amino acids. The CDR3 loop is CSARLTRGHGTEAFF. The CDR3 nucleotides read TGCAGTGCTAGGCTAACCAGGGGGCATGGCACTGAAGCTTTCTTT.